This T cell receptor beta chain was found in a study of regulatory T cells in long-lasting Graves disease. Points from the study as a whole: TCR diversity was lower in persistent Graves' patients than in newly diagnosed ones. TRBV28, TRBJ1-2 and TRBJ2-5 were segments that persistent disease favored.

The germline CDR1 and CDR2 sequences are SEHNR and FQNEAQ (reference sequence). This CDR3 region has 16 residues. Trimming at V came to 9 bases and at J to 2 bases, leaving 14 bases not matched to a gene. As regards this clonotype: No antigen is known for it.

Stated time point: persistent/refractory GD, antithyroid drugs over 5 years with positive TRAb. Isolated PBMC RNA provided the starting material for the TCR library. EDTA tubes collected 7.5 to 9 milliliters of peripheral blood. In building TCR beta libraries, iRepertoire HTBI primers were used together with Arm-PCR of CDR3 regions. TCRdb recomputed calls from the multiplex PCR reads with MiXCR, one row per CDR3 protein. This table holds a few hundred thousand distinct CDR3 sequences, around 23% found once. The TCR comes from a woman in her forties with Graves disease. J is TRBJ2-5 and V is TRBV7-9; 8 nucleotides align to TRBD2. Source: peripheral blood mononuclear cells (PBMCs), taken when the disease was refractory, from a patient treated with antithyroid drugs. The CDR3 loop reads CASTPPGREGQETQYF. The DNA of the CDR3 is TGTGCCAGTACCCCCCCCGGCCGGGAGGGACAAGAGACCCAGTACTTC. The full variable domain, rest sourced from reference TRBV7-9 and TRBJ2-5, is DTGVSQNPRHKITKRGQNVTFRCDPISEHNRLYWYRQTLGQGPEFLTYFQNEAQLEKSRLLSDRFSAERPKGSFSTLEIQRTEQGDSAMYLCASTPPGREGQETQYFGPGTRLLVL.